Below, 5 T cell receptor beta chains from the same sample are listed, as sequenced in a study of vaccination and CD4 T cells after COVID-19. These TCRs are of unknown antigen specificity. Once obtained from cultured CD4+ T cells, the DNA was sequenced using the Oncomine TCR Beta short-read assay. TCRdb called the PCR reads again in MiXCR, with one record for every CDR3 protein. Among about 13,000 distinct CDR3 sequences listed, approximately 79% were seen once. The treatment is: 10-day PBMC culture with coronavirus spike peptide pools or control peptides (ViraFEST assay). The sample taken for sequencing was CD4+ T cells from blood, cultured in vitro. The receptors stem from a human donor who had recovered from COVID-19.

This clonotype was recorded a few times. This sequence joins TRBV6-2 or TRBV6-3 and TRBJ1-5, with no clear D. CDR1 and CDR2 from the germline V gene are MNHEY and SVGEGT. The CDR3 has 14 residues. Trimming left V 6 bases short and J 0 bases short, with 9 bases between. CDR3 residues: CASRSGYSNQPQHF. In nucleotides, the CDR3 is TGTGCCAGCAGGTCAGGCTATAGCAATCAGCCCCAGCATTTT.

The chain is built from TRBV7-8 and TRBJ2-2, with 8 bases that match TRBD2. Germline-derived CDR1 and CDR2 are SGHVS and FQNEAQ. The CDR3 length is 18 residues. The ends lost 5 bases at V and 4 bases at J; junction bases unmatched: 15. The CDR3 loop is CASSPGRAGALSTGELFF. For the CDR3, the DNA is TGTGCCAGCAGCCCTGGGCGAGCGGGAGCCCTCAGCACCGGGGAGCTGTTTTTT.

The chain joins TRBV7-2 to TRBJ2-7, with TRBD1 identical over 7 bases. V shed 4 bases and J 0 bases; nucleotides not matched to a gene: 6. Germline CDR1 and CDR2: SGHTA and FQGNSA. The CDR3 loop spans 15 amino acids. CDR3 protein: CASSSPGQSSYEQYF. As DNA, the CDR3 is TGTGCCAGCAGCTCTCCGGGACAGAGCTCCTACGAGCAGTACTTC. The full variable domain, completed using reference TRBV7-2 and TRBJ2-7, is GAGVSQSPSNKVTEKGKDVELRCDPISGHTALYWYRQSLGQGLEFLIYFQGNSAPDKSGLPSDRFSAERTGGSVSTLTIQRTQQEDSAVYLCASSSPGQSSYEQYFGPGTRLTVT.

The V gene is TRBV27, the J gene TRBJ2-7, with D tentatively TRBD1 or TRBD2 (5 bases each). The DNA matches TRBJ2-5 better at its end, which makes the J call doubtful. Germline V CDR1 and CDR2: MNHEY, SMNVEV (reference sequence). The CDR3 runs to 16 residues. In DNA form, the CDR3 reads TGTGCCAGCAGTTCCCACCGGGACGCCGTGGGGGAGACCCAGTACTTC. Protein: CASSSHRDAVGETQYF.

CDR3 DNA: TGTGCCAGCAGAAAGCCGACAGGTTTCGGCTATGGCTACACCTTC. Its protein product is CASRKPTGFGYGYTF. V usage is TRBV6-1 and J usage is TRBJ1-2; D may be TRBD1 (6 bases). Germline lookup yields CDR1 MNHNS and CDR2 SASEGT. The CDR3 runs 15 residues. Trimming took off 6 bases at V and 4 bases at J, with 18 bases between the two ends.